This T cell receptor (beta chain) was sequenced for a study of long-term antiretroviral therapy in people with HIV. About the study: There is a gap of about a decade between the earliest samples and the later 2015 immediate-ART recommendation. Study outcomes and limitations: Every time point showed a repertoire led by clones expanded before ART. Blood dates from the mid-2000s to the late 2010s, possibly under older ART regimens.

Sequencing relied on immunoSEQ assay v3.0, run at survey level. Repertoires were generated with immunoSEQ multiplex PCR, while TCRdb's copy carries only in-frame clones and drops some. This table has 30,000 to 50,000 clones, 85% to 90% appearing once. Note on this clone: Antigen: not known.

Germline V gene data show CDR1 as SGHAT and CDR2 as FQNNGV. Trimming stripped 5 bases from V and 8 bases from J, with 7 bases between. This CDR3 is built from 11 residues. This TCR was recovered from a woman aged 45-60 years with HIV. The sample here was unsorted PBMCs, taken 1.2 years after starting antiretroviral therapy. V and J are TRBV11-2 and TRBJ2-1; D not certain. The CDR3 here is CASSNIDEQFF. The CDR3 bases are TGTGCCAGCAGCAACATCGATGAGCAGTTCTTC.